The 31 T cell receptor beta chains below were found in one sample sequenced in a study of graft-versus-host responses after intestinal transplantation. Measured with immunoSEQ multiplex PCR; TCRdb has only the in-frame clones, and not every one. In the table there are some 9,800 clones, about 28% of which are singletons. The source was alloreactive CD4+ T cells from a mixed lymphocyte reaction culture, collected before transplantation. Subset specified: CFSE-low proliferating T cells sorted from approximately 6-day pre-transplant mixed lymphocyte reaction (GvH or HvG direction). Receptors originate from a human patient who was an organ donor for intestinal transplantation.

CDR3 coding DNA: TGCGCCAGCAGCTTTTCGCCTGGGCCCAACTATGGCTACACCTTC. Amino acids: CASSFSPGPNYGYTF. V usage is TRBV5-1 and J usage is TRBJ1-2; D is unresolved. This CDR3 is built from 15 residues. Germline V gene data show CDR1 as SGHRS and CDR2 as YFSETQ. V was clipped by 2 bases and J by 2 bases, with 13 bases between them.

Sample share makes this clone medium-sized (0.01 to 0.1%). The V gene is TRBV25-1, the J gene TRBJ2-7; D is perhaps TRBD2 (5 bases). CDR1 is MGHDK and CDR2 is SYGVNS in the germline V gene. The CDR3 runs 13 residues. V was shortened by 2 bases and J by 0 bases, with 5 bases between the two germline ends. The CDR3 bases are TGTGCCAGCAGTGAAAGCGGCTCCTACGAGCAGTACTTC. Residues: CASSESGSYEQYF.

The CDR3 spells CASSGQGVGQPQHF. CDR3 DNA: TGTGCCAGCAGTGGACAGGGGGTTGGTCAGCCCCAGCATTTT. The rearrangement joins TRBV2 to TRBJ1-5; the match to TRBD1 covers 9 bases. With 4 bases clipped from V and 6 bases from J, the junction kept 4 bases outside the gene matches. Germline CDR1 SNHLY, CDR2 FYNNEI. This CDR3 region has 14 residues.

The rearrangement uses TRBV5-4 and TRBJ2-2; D perhaps matches TRBD2 (5 bases). Germline-derived CDR1 and CDR2 are SGHNT and YYREEE (reference sequence). The germline V and J ends were trimmed by 0 bases and 0 bases, with 6 bases remaining between them. The CDR3 sequence is 15 residues long. CDR3 DNA sequence: TGTGCCAGCAGCTTGGGACTACCGAACACCGGGGAGCTGTTTTTT. Translated: CASSLGLPNTGELFF.

This clone is medium-sized by share. V and J are TRBV9 and TRBJ2-7, with 7 bases identical to TRBD1. The CDR3 length is 15 residues. Trimming took 0 bases from V and 2 from J; bases not matched to a gene: 5. Germline loops: CDR1 SGDLS, CDR2 YYNGEE. The DNA of the CDR3 is TGTGCCAGCAGCGTAGCCGGGACAGCTACCTACGAGCAGTACTTC. Amino acids: CASSVAGTATYEQYF. The entire variable domain, with the rest obtained from reference TRBV9 and TRBJ2-7, is as follows: DSGVTQTPKHLITATGQRVTLRCSPRSGDLSVYWYQQSLDQGLQFLIQYYNGEERAKGNILERFSAQQFPDLHSELNLSSLELGDSALYFCASSVAGTATYEQYFGPGTRLTVT.

J is TRBJ2-5 and V is TRBV7-6, with D possibly matching TRBD1 (6 bases). The length of the CDR3 is 14 residues. V shed 1 base and J shed 4 bases, with 10 bases lying between them. Per germline, CDR1 SGHVS and CDR2 FNYEAQ. The CDR3 DNA is TGTGCCAGCAGCTTAGTGGACAGAACAGAGACCCAGTACTTC. Translation: CASSLVDRTETQYF.

The V call is TRBV14, the J call TRBJ1-2; D gene uncertain. Germline V gene lookup returns CDR1 SGHDN and CDR2 FVKESK. The ends were cut back, 1 base at V and 4 bases at J, with 7 bases in the middle. This CDR3 region has 13 residues. The CDR3 spells CASSQGQTYGYTF. CDR3 DNA: TGTGCCAGCAGCCAAGGCCAGACCTATGGCTACACCTTC.

By proportion, this clone is medium-sized. The V call is TRBV7-9, the J call TRBJ2-3, with TRBD1 matching over 8 bases. The CDR3 runs 15 residues. Germline V gives CDR1 SEHNR, CDR2 FQNEAQ (reference sequence). Trimming cost V 1 base and J 6 bases; bases outside gene matches: 6. Here the CDR3 DNA reads TGTGCCAGCAGCTTAGGACAGGGGATCGGGGATACGCAGTATTTT. It specifies CASSLGQGIGDTQYF.

This chain connects TRBV12-5 to TRBJ2-3; either TRBD1 or TRBD2 may fit D (5 bases each). Looked up from germline, CDR1 is LGHNT and CDR2 is FRNRAP. CDR3 length: 12 residues. With 6 bases removed from V and 4 bases from J, the gap between germline ends came to 8 bases. The CDR3 here is CASGRDPDTQYF. CDR3 nucleotides: TGTGCTAGTGGCCGGGACCCAGATACGCAGTATTTT.

This rearrangement joins TRBV5-1 to TRBJ1-1; 10 bases fit TRBD1. The CDR3 covers 15 residues. Germline values: CDR1 SGHRS, CDR2 YFSETQ. After removal of 2 bases from V and 5 bases from J, the junction contained 6 bases not matched to a gene. The CDR3 is CASSLLTGGETEAFF. The DNA for the CDR3 is TGCGCCAGCAGCTTACTGACAGGGGGCGAAACTGAAGCTTTCTTT. The variable domain in full, completed from reference TRBV5-1 and TRBJ1-1, reads KAGVTQTPRYLIKTRGQQVTLSCSPISGHRSVSWYQQTPGQGLQFLFEYFSETQRNKGNFPGRFSGRQFSNSRSEMNVSTLELGDSALYLCASSLLTGGETEAFFGQGTRLTVV.

This rearrangement joins TRBV6-5 to TRBJ2-7, with D possibly being TRBD1 or TRBD2 (5 bases each). Trimming shortened V by 3 bases and J by 0 bases, and 12 bases separated the two germline ends. The CDR3 covers 15 residues. CDR1 and CDR2 (germline): MNHEY, SVGAGI. CDR3 loop: CASSYVAGSSYEQYF. The CDR3 region has the DNA TGTGCCAGCAGTTATGTTGCAGGGAGCTCCTACGAGCAGTACTTC.

This clone showed up just once. The CDR3 sequence: CASSRMGTGGEEQYF. In DNA form, the CDR3 reads TGTGCCAGTAGCCGAATGGGGACAGGGGGCGAGGAGCAGTACTTC. The rearrangement uses TRBV19 and TRBJ2-7; 12 positions agree with TRBD1. Germline-derived CDR1 and CDR2 are LNHDA and SQIVND (reference sequence). V was clipped by 6 bases and J by 7 bases; unmatched bases: 10. This CDR3 is built from 15 residues.

V usage is TRBV5-8 and J usage is TRBJ2-5; TRBD2 is a possible D gene (5 bases). V was shortened by 4 bases and J by 5 bases, with 18 bases between the two germline ends. The CDR3 covers 15 residues. Germline CDR1 and CDR2: SGHTS and YDEGEE. The CDR3 DNA follows: TGTGCCAGCAGCCAAGATTTTGCTAGCCGGGAGACCCAGTACTTC. Amino acids: CASSQDFASRETQYF.

The chain has TRBV11-2 and TRBJ2-7; maybe TRBD1 (7 bases). V was shortened by 1 base and J by 5 bases, with 18 bases between the two germline ends. From germline, CDR1 is SGHAT and CDR2 FQNNGV. The CDR3 is 16 amino acids. The CDR3 nucleotides read TGTGCCAGCAGCTTAGGGGCAGGGGGGCGCGGGGACGAGCAGTACTTC. Translating it yields CASSLGAGGRGDEQYF.

The chain links TRBV18 to TRBJ2-1; 7 nucleotides agree with TRBD2. CDR1 is KGHSH, CDR2 LQKENI, per germline. The CDR3 runs 16 residues. With V trimmed by 2 bases and J by 1 base, 5 bases remained unmatched. The CDR3, as DNA: TGTGCCAGCTCACCAGTAGCGGGTGGGTCCTACAATGAGCAGTTCTTC. The encoded protein is CASSPVAGGSYNEQFF. The full variable domain, with the rest looked up from reference TRBV18 and TRBJ2-1, is NAGVMQNPRHLVRRRGQEARLRCSPMKGHSHVYWYRQLPEEGLKFMVYLQKENIIDESGMPKERFSAEFPKEGPSILRIQQVVRGDSAAYFCASSPVAGGSYNEQFFGPGTRLTVL.

This clone has more than one count but fewer than ten. The rearrangement joins TRBV7-8 to TRBJ1-1; D might be TRBD1 (5 bases). The germline V gene encodes CDR1 SGHVS and CDR2 FQNEAQ. The germline V and J ends were trimmed by 1 base and 11 bases, with 14 bases remaining between them. CDR3 size: 13 residues. The CDR3 bases are TGTGCCAGCAGCTTAGAAGTGGCGACAGTGGCTTTCTTT. As protein: CASSLEVATVAFF.

This chain uses TRBV18 with TRBJ1-6; D uncertain. The CDR3 totals 17 residues. V dropped 1 base and J dropped 0 bases, with 10 bases sitting between them. Germline-derived CDR1 and CDR2 are KGHSH and LQKENI. The CDR3 nucleotides read TGTGCCAGCTCACCACTCTACACGAGCTCCTATAATTCACCCCTCCACTTT. Its protein is CASSPLYTSSYNSPLHF.

With regard to this clone: The same CDR3 is also encoded by other DNA sequences in this sample. This chain uses TRBV5-1 with TRBJ1-2; D is unresolved. This CDR3 spans 12 amino acids. V shed 0 bases and J shed 3 bases, with 3 bases lying between them. Germline lookup yields CDR1 SGHRS and CDR2 YFSETQ. CDR3 DNA: TGCGCCAGCAGCTTGGGGGACTATGGCTACACCTTC. It is translated as CASSLGDYGYTF.

Note on this clone: The same CDR3 also results from other DNA sequences found in this sample. The rearrangement joins TRBV19 to TRBJ2-7; 8 bases align to TRBD1. V trimming: 5 bases; J trimming: 3 bases; junction bases outside the gene matches: 0. Germline CDR1 is LNHDA and CDR2 is SQIVND (reference sequence). The CDR3 is 12 residues long. The CDR3 coding sequence is TGTGCCAGTAGTGGACAGGGCTACGAGCAGTACTTC. It is translated as CASSGQGYEQYF.

The CDR3 sequence: CASSLLSGELFF. DNA of the CDR3: TGTGCCAGCAGCTTACTAAGCGGGGAGCTGTTTTTT. The chain employs TRBV7-9 and TRBJ2-2, with D uncertain. V was shortened by 2 bases and J by 7 bases, with 5 bases between the two germline ends. The CDR3 sequence is 12 residues long. Germline V CDR1 and CDR2: SEHNR, FQNEAQ (reference sequence).

This clone was observed a few times. The chain couples TRBV19 to TRBJ2-5; perhaps TRBD2 as D (6 bases). The germline gives CDR1 LNHDA, CDR2 SQIVND (reference sequence). The CDR3 runs to 13 residues. V dropped 3 bases and J dropped 4 bases, with 9 bases sitting between them. The CDR3 coding sequence is TGTGCCAGTAGTATGTGGCGGGGAGAGACCCAGTACTTC. This sequence encodes CASSMWRGETQYF.

The J gene is TRBJ2-5, the V gene TRBV5-1; 9 bases fit TRBD1. The V gene's germline CDR1 is SGHRS and CDR2 YFSETQ. The CDR3 totals 15 residues. V lost 4 bases and J lost 0; bases outside the gene matches: 4. In nucleotides, the CDR3 is TGCGCCAGCAGCCTGGGACAGGGTTACCAAGAGACCCAGTACTTC. Translating gives CASSLGQGYQETQYF.

The gene calls are TRBV10-3 and TRBJ2-7; 9 bases align to TRBD1. There are 16 residues in the CDR3. J lost 4 bases, V lost 10 bases, and 17 bases had no gene match. Per germline, CDR1 ENHRY and CDR2 SYGVKD. CDR3 in DNA: TGTGCCAGCAGCCAACTTCCGGGACAGGGCTCTTACGAGCAGTACTTC. Amino acid sequence: CASSQLPGQGSYEQYF.

This clone was seen a few times. The genes are TRBV7-3 and TRBJ2-2, with D possibly TRBD2 on 5 matching bases. The CDR3 totals 16 residues. Germline CDR1 and CDR2: SGHTA and FQGTGA. V dropped 5 bases and J dropped 3 bases, with 16 bases sitting between them. The CDR3 spells CASSPKRIFHTGELFF. For the CDR3, the DNA is TGTGCCAGCAGCCCTAAGCGGATCTTCCACACCGGGGAGCTGTTTTTT.

By share, this clone counts as medium-sized. The gene calls are TRBV6-6 and TRBJ1-2; D remains ambiguous. The CDR3 length is 10 residues. Germline V gene lookup returns CDR1 MNHNY and CDR2 SVGAGI (reference sequence). V gave up 4 bases and J gave up 6 bases, with 3 bases separating them. The CDR3 DNA is TGTGCCAGCAGTTTAGATGGCTACACCTTC. This encodes CASSLDGYTF.

The V call is TRBV6-5, the J call TRBJ2-2; TRBD1 might be the D (5 bases). The CDR3 loop spans 14 amino acids. Germline V gene lookup returns CDR1 MNHEY and CDR2 SVGAGI. V lost 0 bases and J 4 bases, leaving 6 bases between the germline ends. The CDR3 nucleotides are TGTGCCAGCAGTTACTCCAGGGTCACCGGGGAGCTGTTTTTT. It is translated as CASSYSRVTGELFF.

The sample holds a few counts of this clone. V usage is TRBV19 and J usage is TRBJ1-2, with a tentative D call TRBD1 (6 bases). Trimming pared 3 bases from V and 2 bases from J, leaving 16 bases between. Germline V gives CDR1 LNHDA, CDR2 SQIVND (reference sequence). The CDR3 spans 16 residues. CDR3 protein: CASSMDSFATNYGYTF. DNA of the CDR3: TGTGCCAGTAGTATGGACAGCTTCGCGACAAACTATGGCTACACCTTC.

The rearrangement links TRBV19 to TRBJ1-1, with 10 bases aligning to TRBD1. This CDR3 contains 14 residues. CDR1 and CDR2 (germline): LNHDA, SQIVND (reference sequence). With 4 bases clipped from V and 5 bases from J, the junction kept 4 bases outside the gene matches. The CDR3 spells CASSTTGGRTEAFF. The CDR3 DNA follows: TGTGCCAGTAGTACGACAGGGGGCCGTACTGAAGCTTTCTTT.

This clone is labeled as medium-sized (0.01 to 0.1%). The CDR3 is CASSQEGRGRLNYGYTF. The CDR3 DNA follows: TGCGCCAGCAGCCAAGAGGGCAGGGGGCGCTTAAACTATGGCTACACCTTC. The rearrangement links TRBV4-1 to TRBJ1-2; TRBD1 aligns across 8 bases. The CDR3 consists of 17 residues. Germline CDR1 is MGHRA and CDR2 is YSYEKL. The V segment lost 0 bases and the J segment 2 bases; nucleotides outside the gene matches: 8.

J is TRBJ1-1 and V is TRBV7-9; D is unresolved. The germline V and J ends were trimmed by 5 bases and 7 bases, with 11 bases remaining between them. Looked up from germline, CDR1 is SEHNR and CDR2 is FQNEAQ (reference sequence). The CDR3 spans 12 residues. The chain's CDR3 is CASSIGRYEAFF. The CDR3 DNA sequence: TGTGCCAGCAGCATCGGTAGGTATGAAGCTTTCTTT. Looking up the rest from reference TRBV7-9 and TRBJ1-1 gives the full variable domain: DTGVSQNPRHKITKRGQNVTFRCDPISEHNRLYWYRQTLGQGPEFLTYFQNEAQLEKSRLLSDRFSAERPKGSFSTLEIQRTEQGDSAMYLCASSIGRYEAFFGQGTRLTVV.

The chain has TRBV11-3 and TRBJ1-5, with 8 positions matching TRBD1. The CDR3 is made up of 15 amino acids. Losses at the gene ends were 4 bases for V and 1 base for J; bases not matched to a gene: 3. Germline lookup yields CDR1 SGHNT and CDR2 YENEEA. Written as DNA, the CDR3 is TGTGCCAGCAGCTACCAGGGGGCGAGCAATCAGCCCCAGCATTTT. This codes for CASSYQGASNQPQHF.